This passage covers 32 T cell receptor beta chains from one sample sequenced in a study of CD8 T cells in Susac syndrome. Reverse transcription used about 0.45 to 1 ug RNA and random hexamers. MiXCR was run by TCRdb on the immunoSEQ multiplex PCR reads, yielding one entry per CDR3 protein. The sample consists of around 160,000 distinct CDR3 sequences, around 94% of them appearing once. The material sequenced was CD4+ T cells from PBMCs. The receptors shown here come from a human donor in good health.

The chain combines TRBV20-1 with TRBJ2-3, with 11 positions matching TRBD2. This CDR3 contains 16 residues. Trimming took 0 bases from V and 2 from J; bases not matched to a gene: 4. Germline CDR1 and CDR2: DFQATT and SNEGSKA (reference sequence). CDR3 residues: CSARDPLAGATDTQYF. In nucleotides, the CDR3 is TGCAGTGCTAGAGACCCACTAGCGGGGGCCACAGATACGCAGTATTTT.

This clonotype has just one count. The V call is TRBV12-3 or TRBV12-4, the J call TRBJ2-7; TRBD1 agrees at 8 bases. Trimming at V came to 2 bases and at J to 3 bases, leaving 3 bases not matched to a gene. The CDR3 runs 14 residues. This CDR3 is CASSLWTGIYEQYF. Written as DNA, the CDR3 is TGTGCCAGCAGTTTATGGACAGGGATCTACGAGCAGTACTTC.

This chain connects TRBV9 to TRBJ1-6; 7 bases agree with TRBD1. In germline, CDR1 is SGDLS, CDR2 YYNGEE. V lost 4 bases to trimming and J lost 7 bases; unmatched junction nucleotides: 5. CDR3 length equals 14 residues. The CDR3 reads CASSFGTENSPLHF. In DNA form, the CDR3 reads TGTGCCAGCAGCTTCGGGACAGAGAATTCACCCCTCCACTTT.

The chain uses TRBV20-1 and TRBJ2-7, with 12 bases identical to TRBD2. In germline, CDR1 is DFQATT, CDR2 SNEGSKA (reference sequence). The V and J ends lost 5 bases and 2 bases, in that order; junction bases with no gene match: 13. This CDR3 comprises 17 residues. The CDR3: CSAPGLAGSLRAYEQYF. Written as DNA, the CDR3 is TGCAGTGCTCCTGGACTAGCGGGAAGTCTTAGGGCCTACGAGCAGTACTTC.

The CDR3 DNA is TGCAGTGCTAGAGACCCGAAAGCCGATGAAAAACTGTTTTTT. It is translated as CSARDPKADEKLFF. The chain uses TRBV20-1 and TRBJ1-4; D not resolved. CDR3 size: 14 residues. The V gene's germline CDR1 is DFQATT and CDR2 SNEGSKA (reference sequence). Trimming shortened V by 0 bases and J by 6 bases, and 11 bases separated the two germline ends.

This clonotype was seen a few times. The J gene is TRBJ2-7, the V gene TRBV2; D unclear. Germline CDR1 SNHLY, CDR2 FYNNEI. The CDR3 covers 11 residues. Trimming took off 6 bases at V and 1 base at J, with 4 bases between the two ends. The CDR3 bases are TGTGCCAGCAGGTCGTCCTACGAGCAGTACTTC. Amino acid sequence: CASRSSYEQYF.

The rearrangement links TRBV11-2 to TRBJ1-1, with D hard to call. The CDR3 loop spans 15 amino acids. Per germline, CDR1 SGHAT and CDR2 FQNNGV. Trimming removed 7 bases from V and 4 bases from J, with 19 bases in between. The CDR3 nucleotides read TGTGCCAGCACCCAGTCCGGAGTTTCGATCACTGAAGCTTTCTTT. Its translation: CASTQSGVSITEAFF.

V gene TRBV19 combines with J gene TRBJ1-5; unclear D gene. Germline CDR1 LNHDA, CDR2 SQIVND (reference sequence). V gave up 3 bases and J gave up 1 base, with 4 bases separating them. The CDR3 consists of 13 residues. CDR3 DNA: TGTGCCAGTAGTATGGGAAGCAATCAGCCCCAGCATTTT. Translated, it gives CASSMGSNQPQHF.

The table lists this clonotype with a few counts. This chain joins TRBV7-9 and TRBJ1-2, with D tentatively TRBD1 (6 bases). The V and J ends lost 0 bases and 5 bases respectively, with 10 bases between them. The CDR3 extends over 14 amino acids. Germline values: CDR1 SEHNR, CDR2 FQNEAQ (reference sequence). The CDR3 bases are TGTGCCAGCAGCTTAGCAGGGGGAGCTTATGGCTACACCTTC. This encodes CASSLAGGAYGYTF.

The chain links TRBV11-2 to TRBJ2-7, with D perhaps TRBD2 (6 bases). V was clipped by 4 bases and J by 6 bases, with 19 bases between them. Germline V gene data show CDR1 as SGHAT and CDR2 as FQNNGV. There are 15 residues in the CDR3. The CDR3 nucleotides are TGTGCCAGCAGCTCTACAAACGCGCCGGGGGTCGAGCAGTACTTC. This encodes CASSSTNAPGVEQYF.

V is TRBV6-5 and J is TRBJ2-1; TRBD1 aligns across 8 bases. CDR1 is MNHEY, CDR2 SVGAGI, per germline. The CDR3 runs to 13 residues. J lost 8 bases, V lost 6 bases, and 6 bases had no gene match. The CDR3, as DNA: TGTGCCAGCAGACAGACAGGGGCAGATGAGCAGTTCTTC. The encoded protein is CASRQTGADEQFF.

V usage is TRBV7-2 and J usage is TRBJ1-1; the D gene is possibly TRBD1 (6 bases). The CDR3 covers 15 residues. Trimming pared 1 base from V and 1 base from J, leaving 10 bases between. Germline assignment: CDR1 SGHTA and CDR2 FQGNSA. The CDR3 loop reads CASSLGDIPNTEAFF. The CDR3 nucleotides are TGTGCCAGCAGCTTAGGGGACATCCCGAACACTGAAGCTTTCTTT.

This rearrangement joins TRBV4-3 to TRBJ2-7, with 10 bases fitting TRBD1. CDR1 and CDR2 from the germline V gene are LGHNA and YSLEER. Trimming cost V 3 bases and J 6 bases; bases outside gene matches: 11. This CDR3 spans 16 amino acids. CDR3 nucleotide sequence: TGCGCCAGCAGCCACCTAGGGGGGACAGGGGTGGTCGAGCAGTACTTC. Its translation is CASSHLGGTGVVEQYF.

The sample holds one count of this clonotype. The J gene is TRBJ2-3, the V gene TRBV7-2; no clear D gene. The CDR3 spans 14 residues. Germline values: CDR1 SGHTA, CDR2 FQGNSA. The V end was cut by 2 bases, the J end by 1 base, with 7 bases between. CDR3 amino acids: CASSLLTRTDTQYF. CDR3 in DNA: TGTGCCAGCAGCTTATTGACGCGCACAGATACGCAGTATTTT. The full variable domain, with the rest looked up from reference TRBV7-2 and TRBJ2-3, is GAGVSQSPSNKVTEKGKDVELRCDPISGHTALYWYRQSLGQGLEFLIYFQGNSAPDKSGLPSDRFSAERTGGSVSTLTIQRTQQEDSAVYLCASSLLTRTDTQYFGPGTRLTVL.

The V and J genes are TRBV25-1 and TRBJ1-5; D remains ambiguous. Germline values: CDR1 MGHDK, CDR2 SYGVNS. This CDR3 spans 14 amino acids. Between the trimmed V and J ends, which lost 1 base and 2 bases, there was a span of 6 bases. CDR3 nucleotide sequence: TGTGCCAGCAGTGAATTTAGCGGCAATCAGCCCCAGCATTTT. Translation gives CASSEFSGNQPQHF.

The genes are TRBV19 and TRBJ1-6; 9 bases match TRBD1. Trimming cost V 2 bases and J 9 bases; bases outside gene matches: 11. Germline CDR1 LNHDA, CDR2 SQIVND (reference sequence). The CDR3 runs 17 residues. DNA of the CDR3: TGTGCCAGTAGTATAAGGGGACAGGGTGAGAGAAGTTCACCCCTCCACTTT. This translates into CASSIRGQGERSSPLHF. The variable domain in full, completed from reference TRBV19 and TRBJ1-6, reads DGGITQSPKYLFRKEGQNVTLSCEQNLNHDAMYWYRQDPGQGLRLIYYSQIVNDFQKGDIAEGYSVSREKKESFPLTVTSAQKNPTAFYLCASSIRGQGERSSPLHFGNGTRLTVT.

This clonotype has just one count. The rearrangement joins TRBV20-1 to TRBJ2-3; D is tentatively TRBD1 or TRBD2 (5 bases each). This CDR3 is built from 16 residues. Between the trimmed V and J ends, which lost 3 bases and 7 bases, there was a span of 23 bases. CDR1 and CDR2 (germline): DFQATT, SNEGSKA (reference sequence). The chain's CDR3 is CSASPNRDPKLYTQYF. CDR3 nucleotide sequence: TGCAGTGCTAGCCCGAACCGGGACCCCAAGCTTTATACGCAGTATTTT.

This chain links TRBV7-6 with TRBJ2-7, with a tentative D call TRBD2 (5 bases). V was clipped by 5 bases and J by 0 bases, with 14 bases between them. CDR1 is SGHVS, CDR2 FNYEAQ, per germline. The CDR3 spans 15 residues. The CDR3 sequence: CASSPLAFPSYEQYF. The CDR3 region has the DNA TGTGCCAGCAGCCCCCTAGCTTTCCCCTCCTACGAGCAGTACTTC.

This chain links TRBV19 with TRBJ2-1, with D possibly matching TRBD1 (6 bases). V gave up 7 bases and J gave up 9 bases, with 16 bases separating them. The CDR3 has 13 residues. From germline, CDR1 is LNHDA and CDR2 SQIVND (reference sequence). The CDR3 bases are TGTGCCAGTACCCAGAGAGGGGGTCGTGAGCAGTTCTTC. It codes for CASTQRGGREQFF.

This clonotype is a singleton in its sample. This chain connects TRBV29-1 to TRBJ2-7; TRBD1 might be the D (5 bases). The germline gives CDR1 SQVTM, CDR2 ANQGSEA. V was clipped by 3 bases and J by 0 bases, with 15 bases between them. The CDR3 spans 15 residues. The CDR3 loop reads CSVEGFWQGSYEQYF. The CDR3 DNA is TGCAGCGTTGAGGGGTTCTGGCAGGGCTCCTACGAGCAGTACTTC.

The V and J genes are TRBV14 and TRBJ2-7; no definite D call. Trimming took off 4 bases at V and 3 bases at J, with 13 bases between the two ends. This CDR3 region has 14 residues. Per germline, CDR1 SGHDN and CDR2 FVKESK. CDR3 in amino acids: CASSPRRYFYEQYF. CDR3 coding DNA: TGTGCCAGCAGCCCAAGACGGTACTTCTACGAGCAGTACTTC.

The chain joins TRBV29-1 to TRBJ1-2; possibly TRBD1 for D (5 bases). V was cut by 3 bases and J by 4 bases, with 12 bases left in between. The V gene's germline CDR1 is SQVTM and CDR2 ANQGSEA. The CDR3 totals 13 residues. CDR3: CSVDPGIGYGYTF. The CDR3 region has the DNA TGCAGCGTTGACCCAGGGATTGGCTATGGCTACACCTTC.

V usage is TRBV7-9 and J usage is TRBJ1-5; D uncertain. The CDR3 covers 14 residues. V was pared by 5 bases and J by 11 bases, with 19 bases between. Germline lookup yields CDR1 SEHNR and CDR2 FQNEAQ (reference sequence). This CDR3 reads CASSPGGPVEAQHF. CDR3 nucleotide sequence: TGTGCCAGCAGCCCCGGAGGCCCCGTGGAAGCCCAGCATTTT.

The genes are TRBV4-2 and TRBJ1-1; D not resolved. V was shortened by 0 bases and J by 3 bases, with 8 bases between the two germline ends. This CDR3 region has 14 residues. Germline CDR1 LGHNA, CDR2 YNFKEQ. The CDR3 region has the DNA TGTGCCAGCAGCCAAGATTCCAAGGACACTGAAGCTTTCTTT. As protein: CASSQDSKDTEAFF.

The rearrangement links TRBV24-1 to TRBJ2-2; TRBD1 matches 7 bases. V lost 8 bases and J lost 1; bases outside the gene matches: 6. The germline gives CDR1 KGHDR, CDR2 SFDVKD. The length of the CDR3 is 15 residues. The CDR3: CATTPRQGNTGELFF. The DNA of the CDR3 is TGTGCCACCACCCCCCGACAGGGGAACACCGGGGAGCTGTTTTTT.

The CDR3 here is CASRTSGSYNEQFF. The CDR3, as DNA: TGTGCCAGTCGTACTAGCGGCTCCTACAATGAGCAGTTCTTC. The rearrangement uses TRBV27 and TRBJ2-1; 8 nucleotides line up with TRBD2. The V gene's germline CDR1 is MNHEY and CDR2 SMNVEV (reference sequence). Germline trimming cut 9 bases from V and 0 bases from J; bases unmatched to any gene: 4. The CDR3 runs 14 residues.

This chain links TRBV6-2 or TRBV6-3 with TRBJ2-3; D unresolved. V was shortened by 2 bases and J by 5 bases, with 5 bases between the two germline ends. Germline V gene sequence: CDR1 MNHEY, CDR2 SVGEGT. This CDR3 contains 12 residues. The CDR3 loop reads CASSYTGDTQYF. CDR3 DNA: TGTGCCAGCAGTTACACGGGAGATACGCAGTATTTT.

V is TRBV20-1 and J is TRBJ1-5, with 9 bases that match TRBD1. Germline CDR1 is DFQATT and CDR2 is SNEGSKA (reference sequence). V gave up 6 bases and J gave up 2 bases; unmatched junction bases: 8. The CDR3 is 15 amino acids. In nucleotides, the CDR3 is TGCAGTGCCCTAACAGGGGGCTTTGGCAATCAGCCCCAGCATTTT. It is translated as CSALTGGFGNQPQHF.

This chain joins TRBV9 and TRBJ2-5; D is ambiguous. The CDR3 contains 15 residues. The V gene lost 0 bases and the J gene lost 5 bases, with 14 bases spanning the gap. From germline, CDR1 is SGDLS and CDR2 YYNGEE. DNA for the CDR3: TGTGCCAGCAGCGTAGGTGGAGACCATGGGGAGACCCAGTACTTC. It codes for CASSVGGDHGETQYF. The full variable domain, completed using reference TRBV9 and TRBJ2-5, is DSGVTQTPKHLITATGQRVTLRCSPRSGDLSVYWYQQSLDQGLQFLIQYYNGEERAKGNILERFSAQQFPDLHSELNLSSLELGDSALYFCASSVGGDHGETQYFGPGTRLLVL.

The rearrangement links TRBV27 to TRBJ1-1; the match to TRBD1 covers 8 bases. V trimming: 5 bases; J trimming: 8 bases; junction bases outside the gene matches: 10. This CDR3 comprises 14 residues. The germline gives CDR1 MNHEY, CDR2 SMNVEV (reference sequence). The DNA for the CDR3 is TGTGCCAGCAGTACTTCCGGGACAGGTGCCGAAGCTTTCTTT. Its translation: CASSTSGTGAEAFF.

This chain joins TRBV7-9 and TRBJ2-7; TRBD2 is a possible D gene (7 bases). V was shortened by 5 bases and J by 3 bases, with 14 bases between the two germline ends. The CDR3 runs to 14 residues. Looked up from germline, CDR1 is SEHNR and CDR2 is FQNEAQ (reference sequence). The CDR3 here is CASSVGGAFYEQYF. The CDR3 DNA sequence: TGTGCCAGCAGCGTAGGGGGGGCGTTCTACGAGCAGTACTTC.

The CDR3 bases are TGTGCCAGCAGCCCTAGCCCCTACGAGCAGTACTTC. It yields the protein CASSPSPYEQYF. The genes are TRBV7-6 and TRBJ2-7, with a weak D call TRBD2 (5 bases). CDR3 length equals 12 residues. Trimming stripped 5 bases from V and 2 bases from J, with 7 bases between. Germline CDR1 reads SGHVS; CDR2 reads FNYEAQ.